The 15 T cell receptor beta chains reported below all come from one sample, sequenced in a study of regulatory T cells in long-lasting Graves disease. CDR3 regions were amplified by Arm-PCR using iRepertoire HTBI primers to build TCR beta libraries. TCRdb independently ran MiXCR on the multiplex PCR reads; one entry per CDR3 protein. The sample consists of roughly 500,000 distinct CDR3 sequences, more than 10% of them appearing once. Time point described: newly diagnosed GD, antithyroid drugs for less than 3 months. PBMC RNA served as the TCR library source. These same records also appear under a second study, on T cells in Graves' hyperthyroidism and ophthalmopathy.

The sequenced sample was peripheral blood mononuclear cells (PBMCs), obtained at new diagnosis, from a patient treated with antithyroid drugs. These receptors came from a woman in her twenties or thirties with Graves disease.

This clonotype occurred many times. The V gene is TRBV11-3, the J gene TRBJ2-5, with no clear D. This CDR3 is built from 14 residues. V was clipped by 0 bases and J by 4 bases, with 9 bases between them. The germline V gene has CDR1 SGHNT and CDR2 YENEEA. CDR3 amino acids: CASSLDGVGETQYF. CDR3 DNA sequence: TGTGCCAGCAGCTTAGATGGGGTAGGAGAGACCCAGTACTTC.

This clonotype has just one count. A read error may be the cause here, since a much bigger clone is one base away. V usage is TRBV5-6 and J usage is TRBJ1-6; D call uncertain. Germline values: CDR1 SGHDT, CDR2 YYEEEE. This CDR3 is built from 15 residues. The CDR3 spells CASSLELSYSSPLHF. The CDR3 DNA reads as TGTGCCAGCAGCTTGGAACTGTCCTATAGTTCACCCCTCCACTTT.

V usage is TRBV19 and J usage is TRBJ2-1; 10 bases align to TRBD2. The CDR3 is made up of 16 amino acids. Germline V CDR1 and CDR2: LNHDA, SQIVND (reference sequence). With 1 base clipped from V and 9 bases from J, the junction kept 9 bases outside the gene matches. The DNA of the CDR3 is TGTGCCAGTAGTATAGTACTAGCGGGGACGACGGGTGAGCAGTTCTTC. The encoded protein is CASSIVLAGTTGEQFF.

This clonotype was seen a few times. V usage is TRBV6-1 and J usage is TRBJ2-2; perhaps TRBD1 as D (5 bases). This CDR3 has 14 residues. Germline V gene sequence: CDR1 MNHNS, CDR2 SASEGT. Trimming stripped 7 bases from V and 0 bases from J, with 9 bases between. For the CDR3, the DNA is TGTGCCAGCACTTTCAGGGCGAACACCGGGGAGCTGTTTTTT. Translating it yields CASTFRANTGELFF.

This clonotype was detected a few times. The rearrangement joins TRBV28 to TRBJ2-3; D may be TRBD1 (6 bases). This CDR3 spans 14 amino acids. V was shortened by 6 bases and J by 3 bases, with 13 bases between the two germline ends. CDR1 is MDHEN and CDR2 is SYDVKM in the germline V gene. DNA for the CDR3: TGTGCCAGCAGCTCCAACAGGGCTACAGATACGCAGTATTTT. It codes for CASSSNRATDTQYF. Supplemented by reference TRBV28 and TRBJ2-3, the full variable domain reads DVKVTQSSRYLVKRTGEKVFLECVQDMDHENMFWYRQDPGLGLRLIYFSYDVKMKEKGDIPEGYSVSREKKERFSLILESASTNQTSMYLCASSSNRATDTQYFGPGTRLTVL.

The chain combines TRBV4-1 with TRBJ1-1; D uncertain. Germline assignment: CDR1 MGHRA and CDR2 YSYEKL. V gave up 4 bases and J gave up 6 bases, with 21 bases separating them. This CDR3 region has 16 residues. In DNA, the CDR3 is TGCGCCAGCAGCCGCATAGGGTCTCGGAAAGACTCTGAAGCTTTCTTT. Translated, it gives CASSRIGSRKDSEAFF.

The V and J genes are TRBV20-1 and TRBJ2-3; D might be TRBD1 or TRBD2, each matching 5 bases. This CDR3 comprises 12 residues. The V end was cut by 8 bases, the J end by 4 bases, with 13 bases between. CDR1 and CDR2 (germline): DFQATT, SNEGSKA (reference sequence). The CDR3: CSPKGTSDTQYF. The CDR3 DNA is TGCAGTCCAAAAGGGACCTCAGATACGCAGTATTTT.

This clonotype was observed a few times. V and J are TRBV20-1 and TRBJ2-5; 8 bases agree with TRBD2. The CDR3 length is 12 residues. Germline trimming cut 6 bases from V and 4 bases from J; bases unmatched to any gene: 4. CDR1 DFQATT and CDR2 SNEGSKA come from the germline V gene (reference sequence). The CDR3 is CSAQAGVETQYF. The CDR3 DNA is TGCAGTGCCCAAGCGGGAGTAGAGACCCAGTACTTC.

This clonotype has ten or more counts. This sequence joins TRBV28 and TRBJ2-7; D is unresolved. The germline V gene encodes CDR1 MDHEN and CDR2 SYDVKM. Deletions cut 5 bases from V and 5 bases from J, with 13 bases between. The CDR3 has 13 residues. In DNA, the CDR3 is TGTGCCAGCAGTCCACCGGCTTTCGACGAGCAGTACTTC. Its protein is CASSPPAFDEQYF. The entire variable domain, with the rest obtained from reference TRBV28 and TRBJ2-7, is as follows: DVKVTQSSRYLVKRTGEKVFLECVQDMDHENMFWYRQDPGLGLRLIYFSYDVKMKEKGDIPEGYSVSREKKERFSLILESASTNQTSMYLCASSPPAFDEQYFGPGTRLTVT.

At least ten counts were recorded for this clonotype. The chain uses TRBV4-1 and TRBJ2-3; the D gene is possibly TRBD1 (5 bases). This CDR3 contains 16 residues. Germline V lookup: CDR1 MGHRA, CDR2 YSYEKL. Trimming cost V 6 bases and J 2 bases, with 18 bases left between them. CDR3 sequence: CASRRDSPGITDTQYF. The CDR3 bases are TGCGCCAGCAGAAGAGATAGTCCAGGGATCACAGATACGCAGTATTTT.

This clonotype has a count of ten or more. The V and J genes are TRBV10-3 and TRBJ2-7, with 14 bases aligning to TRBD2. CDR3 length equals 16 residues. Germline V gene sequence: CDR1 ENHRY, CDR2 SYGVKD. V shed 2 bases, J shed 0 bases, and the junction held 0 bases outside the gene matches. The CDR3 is CAISEGLAGGSYEQYF. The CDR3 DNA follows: TGTGCCATCAGTGAGGGACTAGCGGGGGGCTCCTACGAGCAGTACTTC.

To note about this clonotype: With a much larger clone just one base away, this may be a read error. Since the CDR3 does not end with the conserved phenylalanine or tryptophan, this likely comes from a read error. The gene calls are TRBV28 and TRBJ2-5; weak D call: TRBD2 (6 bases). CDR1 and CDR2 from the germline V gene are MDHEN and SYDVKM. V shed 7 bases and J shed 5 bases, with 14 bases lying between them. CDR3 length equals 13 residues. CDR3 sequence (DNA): TGTGCCAGCACCGGGGGAGGACGGGAGACCCAGTACCTC. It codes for CASTGGGRETQYL.

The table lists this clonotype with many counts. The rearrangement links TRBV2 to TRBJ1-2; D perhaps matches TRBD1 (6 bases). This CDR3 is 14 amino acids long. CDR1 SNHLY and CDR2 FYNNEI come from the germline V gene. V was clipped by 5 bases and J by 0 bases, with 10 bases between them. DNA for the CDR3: TGTGCCAGCAGTAGACAGGCCGCTAACTATGGCTACACCTTC. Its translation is CASSRQAANYGYTF.

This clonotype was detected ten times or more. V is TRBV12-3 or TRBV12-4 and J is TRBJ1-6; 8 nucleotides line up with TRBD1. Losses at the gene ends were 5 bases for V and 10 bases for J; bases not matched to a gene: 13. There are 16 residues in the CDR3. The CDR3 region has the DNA TGTGCCAGCAGTCGGGCGCCGGGACAGGCCACCTCACCCCTCCACTTT. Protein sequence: CASSRAPGQATSPLHF.

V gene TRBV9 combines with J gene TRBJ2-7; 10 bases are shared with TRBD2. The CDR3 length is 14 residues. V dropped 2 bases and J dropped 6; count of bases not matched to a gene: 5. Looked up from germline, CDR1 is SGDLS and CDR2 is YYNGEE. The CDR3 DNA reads TGTGCCAGCAGCGTCACCGGGACTAGCGTCGAGCAGTACTTC. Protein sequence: CASSVTGTSVEQYF.